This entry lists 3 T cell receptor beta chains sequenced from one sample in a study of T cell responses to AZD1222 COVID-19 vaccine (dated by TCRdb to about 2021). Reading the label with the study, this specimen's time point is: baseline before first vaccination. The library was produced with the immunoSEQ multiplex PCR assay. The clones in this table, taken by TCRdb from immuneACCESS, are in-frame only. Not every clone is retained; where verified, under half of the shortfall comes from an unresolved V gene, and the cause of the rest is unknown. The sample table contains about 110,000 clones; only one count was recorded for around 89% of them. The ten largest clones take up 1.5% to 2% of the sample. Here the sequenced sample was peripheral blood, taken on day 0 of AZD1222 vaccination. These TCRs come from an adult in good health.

CDR3 coding DNA: TGCGCCAGCAGTCCCCAATGGGACAGCTCCTACAATGAGCAGTTCTTC. It codes for CASSPQWDSSYNEQFF. The chain uses TRBV10-2 and TRBJ2-1; 7 bases are a match to TRBD1. Germline V gives CDR1 WSHSY, CDR2 SAAADI. Trimming at V came to 5 bases and at J to 0 bases, leaving 7 bases not matched to a gene. This CDR3 has 16 amino acids.

In DNA, the CDR3 is TGTGCCAGCAGCTTAGACCGGTTTACCGGGGAGCTGTTTTTT. Protein sequence: CASSLDRFTGELFF. V is TRBV11-3 and J is TRBJ2-2; D not certain. The germline V and J ends were trimmed by 0 bases and 5 bases, with 7 bases remaining between them. Germline lookup yields CDR1 SGHNT and CDR2 YENEEA. The CDR3 has 14 residues. Together with reference TRBV11-3 and TRBJ2-2, the CDR3 gives the full variable domain: EAGVVQSPRYKIIEKKQPVAFWCNPISGHNTLYWYLQNLGQGPELLIRYENEEAVDDSQLPKDRFSAERLKGVDSTLKIQPAELGDSAVYLCASSLDRFTGELFFGEGSRLTVL.

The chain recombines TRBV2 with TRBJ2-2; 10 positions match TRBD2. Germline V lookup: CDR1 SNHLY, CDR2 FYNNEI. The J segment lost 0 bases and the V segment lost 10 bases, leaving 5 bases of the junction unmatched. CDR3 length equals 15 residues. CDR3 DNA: TGTGCCACCCATACTAGCGGGGCGAACACCGGGGAGCTGTTTTTT. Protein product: CATHTSGANTGELFF.